These 17 T cell receptor beta chains were sequenced from one sample in a study of vaccination and CD4 T cells after COVID-19. Once obtained from cultured CD4+ T cells, the DNA was sequenced using the Oncomine TCR Beta short-read assay. TCRdb re-called the PCR reads with MiXCR, one entry per CDR3 protein. The sample lists 15,000 to 20,000 distinct CDR3 sequences; under 30% were seen once. Antigen specificity for these receptors is unknown. The treatment is: roughly 10-day PBMC culture with coronavirus spike peptide pools or control peptides (ViraFEST assay). Material for sequencing was cultured CD4+ T cells from blood. The receptors were gathered from a human donor with COVID-19.

The rearrangement uses TRBV20-1 and TRBJ2-7, with a possible D match to TRBD1 (6 bases). The CDR3 contains 16 residues. V lost 6 bases, J lost 0 bases, and 21 bases lay in between. Per germline, CDR1 DFQATT and CDR2 SNEGSKA (reference sequence). CDR3 residues: CSAQPGHLGLSYEQYF. The CDR3 nucleotides read TGCAGTGCCCAACCGGGACACCTTGGCCTCTCCTACGAGCAGTACTTC.

The chain uses TRBV10-3 and TRBJ1-1; 10 positions agree with TRBD1. The CDR3 sequence is 14 residues long. The germline V gene encodes CDR1 ENHRY and CDR2 SYGVKD. Germline trimming cut 5 bases from V and 5 bases from J; bases unmatched to any gene: 5. Written as DNA, the CDR3 is TGTGCCATCAGTCGGGACAGGGGTGGGACTGAAGCTTTCTTT. Translating it yields CAISRDRGGTEAFF.

The V and J genes are TRBV19 and TRBJ2-5, with 8 bases lining up with TRBD1. V dropped 4 bases and J dropped 5; count of bases not matched to a gene: 6. CDR1 is LNHDA, CDR2 SQIVND, per germline (reference sequence). The length of the CDR3 is 14 residues. CDR3 protein: CASSRTGLSETQYF. The CDR3 nucleotides read TGTGCCAGTAGTAGGACAGGGCTGTCGGAGACCCAGTACTTC.

This rearrangement joins TRBV27 to TRBJ2-7; the D gene is possibly TRBD1 (6 bases). Germline V gene lookup returns CDR1 MNHEY and CDR2 SMNVEV (reference sequence). The length of the CDR3 is 15 residues. V shed 3 bases and J shed 0 bases, with 12 bases lying between them. CDR3: CASSFKRQVSYEQYF. In DNA form, the CDR3 reads TGTGCCAGCAGTTTTAAACGACAGGTCTCCTACGAGCAGTACTTC.

The chain carries TRBV6-1 and TRBJ1-2; possibly TRBD1 for D (6 bases). V was pared by 6 bases and J by 8 bases, with 10 bases between. The CDR3 is made up of 11 amino acids. CDR1 and CDR2 from the germline V gene are MNHNS and SASEGT. The CDR3: CASSHRDGYTF. The DNA of the CDR3 is TGTGCCAGCAGCCACAGGGACGGCTACACCTTC.

The genes are TRBV20-1 and TRBJ2-7; 12 nucleotides align to TRBD1. Germline V CDR1 and CDR2: DFQATT, SNEGSKA (reference sequence). The CDR3 covers 15 residues. The V and J ends lost 3 bases and 5 bases, in that order; junction bases with no gene match: 8. The CDR3 reads CSASLLGQGANEQYF. In DNA form, the CDR3 reads TGCAGTGCTAGCCTGCTGGGACAGGGGGCCAACGAGCAGTACTTC.

This clonotype was found a few times. The genes are TRBV27 and TRBJ1-5; D unresolved. Germline V CDR1 and CDR2: MNHEY, SMNVEV (reference sequence). This CDR3 contains 14 residues. V was shortened by 2 bases and J by 5 bases, with 10 bases between the two germline ends. The CDR3 sequence is CASSLNGVYQPQHF. CDR3 sequence (DNA): TGTGCCAGCAGTTTAAACGGGGTCTATCAGCCCCAGCATTTT.

This sequence joins TRBV2 and TRBJ2-7; possible D gene TRBD2, 5 bases. The CDR3 consists of 12 residues. The V gene lost 7 bases and the J gene lost 4 bases, with 11 bases spanning the gap. CDR1 and CDR2 from the germline V gene are SNHLY and FYNNEI. The CDR3 coding sequence is TGTGCCAGCATCAAAACGGGATACGAGCAGTACTTC. Amino acid sequence: CASIKTGYEQYF.

The chain joins TRBV19 to TRBJ1-2; maybe TRBD1 (5 bases). The V end lost 5 bases, the J end lost 8 bases, and 12 bases lay between the germline ends. The CDR3 contains 12 residues. Germline CDR1 LNHDA, CDR2 SQIVND (reference sequence). This CDR3 reads CASSPGTGGYTF. CDR3 sequence (DNA): TGTGCCAGTAGTCCGGGGACCGGAGGCTACACCTTC.

V is TRBV5-4 and J is TRBJ2-1; 10 bases match TRBD1. The CDR3 covers 13 residues. The trim removed 3 bases at V and 7 bases at J, leaving 1 base unmatched. Germline assignment: CDR1 SGHNT and CDR2 YYREEE (reference sequence). CDR3 nucleotide sequence: TGTGCCAGCAGCTGGGGACAGGGGAATGAGCAGTTCTTC. Amino acids: CASSWGQGNEQFF.

The rearrangement uses TRBV6-1 and TRBJ1-1, with D perhaps matching TRBD1 (6 bases). The CDR3 consists of 14 residues. Trimming shortened V by 4 bases and J by 1 base, and 10 bases separated the two germline ends. Germline-derived CDR1 and CDR2 are MNHNS and SASEGT. The DNA for the CDR3 is TGTGCCAGCAGTGGACAGGTGAGGAACACTGAAGCTTTCTTT. It translates to CASSGQVRNTEAFF.

The rearrangement links TRBV2 to TRBJ1-6; the match to TRBD1 covers 8 bases. Unmatched junction bases numbered 8, after V lost 6 bases and J lost 10 bases. Per the germline V gene, CDR1 is SNHLY and CDR2 is FYNNEI. This CDR3 has 14 amino acids. This chain's CDR3 is CASRQGAEGSPLHF. The CDR3 nucleotides are TGTGCCAGCAGGCAGGGGGCTGAGGGGTCACCCCTCCACTTT.

The rearrangement uses TRBV12-3 or TRBV12-4 and TRBJ2-2; D is undetermined. Deletions cut 2 bases from V and 3 bases from J, with 10 bases between. The CDR3 runs 15 residues. This CDR3 is CASSLTSVHTGELFF. The CDR3 DNA reads as TGTGCCAGCAGTTTAACGTCCGTCCACACCGGGGAGCTGTTTTTT.

This clonotype was seen a handful of times. This chain uses TRBV21-1 with TRBJ2-7; the table gives TRBD1 as D, unverified against the DNA. TRBV21-1 is given as a pseudogene. The CDR3 extends over 15 amino acids. CDR3 amino acids: CASSPRRGRPYEQYF. The DNA for the CDR3 is TGTGCCAGCAGCCCTCGAAGGGGGAGGCCCTACGAGCAGTACTTC.

This clonotype was picked up a small number of times. The rearrangement joins TRBV6-1 to TRBJ2-3; 9 nucleotides match TRBD2. Germline-derived CDR1 and CDR2 are MNHNS and SASEGT. V trimming: 5 bases; J trimming: 4 bases; junction bases outside the gene matches: 16. The CDR3 has 18 amino acids. The CDR3 region has the DNA TGTGCCAGCAGTCCCGCCCCCCCCGCGGGGGGGCTTGCAGATACGCAGTATTTT. Protein sequence: CASSPAPPAGGLADTQYF.

This clonotype was picked up a small number of times. The CDR3 spells CASRRTGANSNQPQHF. DNA for the CDR3: TGTGCCAGCAGACGGACAGGGGCGAATAGCAATCAGCCCCAGCATTTT. V usage is TRBV6-1 and J usage is TRBJ1-5, with 9 bases that match TRBD1. V was pared by 6 bases and J by 0 bases, with 6 bases of the junction left unmatched. The CDR3 spans 16 residues. Germline V lookup: CDR1 MNHNS, CDR2 SASEGT.

There are a few counts of this clonotype. The chain links TRBV10-3 to TRBJ1-5; 9 bases align to TRBD1. The CDR3 consists of 15 residues. J gave up 6 bases and V 6 bases, and 9 bases lay outside the gene matches. The germline V gene encodes CDR1 ENHRY and CDR2 SYGVKD. This CDR3 reads CAISMGQGASQPQHF. The CDR3 DNA reads as TGTGCCATCAGCATGGGACAGGGCGCATCTCAGCCCCAGCATTTT.